The present T cell receptor (beta chain) was sequenced within a study of shared clonotypes between healthy human individuals. General study points: In the sorted subsets, rarefaction showed sequencing was incomplete despite large depth. Shared across several donors were around 5% of the naive CD4 clonotypes. Shared clonotypes across all four donors exceeded non-shared ones in generation probability.

Trimming removed 5 bases at V and 5 bases at J, with 10 bases between. The CDR3 has 13 amino acids. Germline lookup yields CDR1 MNHEY and CDR2 SVGAGI. Generated by immunoSEQ multiplex PCR, the TCRdb table keeps only in-frame clones and is missing some. The sample lists about 1.1 million clones, 70% to 80% occurring once. On this clone itself: What it binds is unknown.

Sequencing input: memory CD4+ T cells from PBMCs. Subset reported: CD45RA-negative fraction. The clonotype comes from a young man in good health. Some clones in this sample may be carry-over from other donors' samples. V gene TRBV6-5 combines with J gene TRBJ1-5; unclear D gene. CDR3 loop: CASSEQIDQPQHF. Written as DNA, the CDR3 is TGTGCCAGCAGTGAACAGATCGATCAGCCCCAGCATTTT.